These T cell receptor beta chains were read from a single sample in a study of cytomegalovirus exposure and HLA in healthy donors. Clones were sequenced by immunoSEQ multiplex PCR, and TCRdb holds only the in-frame ones, with some missing. The sample shows about 120,000 clones, around 77% of them seen only once. The sample consisted of PBMCs. These receptor sequences come from a man in his late teens or twenties in good health and CMV-seropositive. Both conserved end residues are part of each CDR3. D genes are given only for firm matches. Clone sizes are given selectively: once, few, many, or a class where the clone is expanded.

v_gene	d_gene	j_gene	abundance	CDR3aa	CDR3nt
TRBV6-1	-	TRBJ2-5	-	CASSEGIGRYQETQYF	TGTGCCAGCAGTGAAGGGATAGGGAGGTACCAAGAGACCCAGTACTTC
TRBV28	-	TRBJ1-2	once	CASSPGQGYYGYTF	TGTGCCAGCAGTCCGGGTCAAGGCTACTATGGCTACACCTTC
TRBV6-6	-	TRBJ1-2	few	CASSLGLVDNGYTF	TGTGCCAGCAGCCTAGGACTCGTGGATAATGGCTACACCTTC
TRBV27	-	TRBJ1-1	once	CASSLSSWAAGPNTEAFF	TGTGCCAGCAGTTTATCGAGTTGGGCAGCAGGCCCGAACACTGAAGCTTTCTTT
TRBV7-9	-	TRBJ2-7	-	CASSPRQNSYEQYF	TGTGCCAGCAGCCCTAGACAGAACTCCTACGAGCAGTACTTC
TRBV19	-	TRBJ2-1	-	CASSITELVEQFF	TGTGCCAGTAGTATCACGGAGCTCGTGGAGCAGTTCTTC
TRBV6-5	-	TRBJ1-1	-	CASSYTQRNTEAFF	TGTGCCAGCAGTTACACACAGAGGAACACTGAAGCTTTCTTT
TRBV7-6	-	TRBJ1-4	-	CASSLNRNEKLFF	TGTGCCAGCAGCTTAAACAGAAATGAAAAACTGTTTTTT
TRBV20-1	-	TRBJ2-4	-	CSASPPQYF	TGCAGTGCTAGCCCTCCTCAGTACTTC
TRBV2	-	TRBJ2-7	-	CASTPAWERTYEQYF	TGTGCCAGCACCCCCGCGTGGGAGAGGACCTACGAGCAGTACTTC
TRBV5-4	TRBD1	TRBJ1-1	once	CASSLGQVPETFF	TGTGCCAGCAGCCTCGGACAGGTGCCTGAAACTTTCTTT
TRBV28	-	TRBJ1-3	-	CASSFQGTSGNTIYF	TGTGCCAGCAGTTTTCAGGGGACCTCTGGAAACACCATATATTTT
TRBV4-1	TRBD1	TRBJ1-1	-	CASSQDQQGLNTEAFF	TGCGCCAGCAGCCAAGATCAACAGGGGCTGAACACTGAAGCTTTCTTT
TRBV7-6	-	TRBJ1-2	-	CASSSQLQGEAGYTF	TGTGCCAGCAGCTCACAGCTACAGGGAGAGGCTGGCTACACCTTC
TRBV29-1	TRBD2	TRBJ2-1	-	CSVRLAGPRNEQFF	TGCAGCGTAAGACTAGCGGGGCCCCGAAATGAGCAGTTCTTC
TRBV18	TRBD1	TRBJ1-4	-	CASSPGQGDEKLFF	TGTGCCAGCTCACCGGGACAGGGGGATGAAAAACTGTTTTTT
TRBV4-1	-	TRBJ1-3	few	CASSQDRYPIYF	TGCGCCAGCAGCCAAGATCGGTACCCCATATATTTT
TRBV20-1	-	TRBJ1-1	once	CSISRGTEAFF	TGCAGTATCTCTAGGGGTACTGAAGCTTTCTTT
TRBV5-1	-	TRBJ1-1	-	CASSLEWGVSGTEAFF	TGCGCCAGCAGCTTGGAGTGGGGGGTAAGTGGGACTGAAGCTTTCTTT
TRBV29-1	-	TRBJ1-2	-	CSVHRTTNYGYTF	TGCAGCGTTCATAGGACAACCAACTATGGCTACACCTTC
TRBV29-1	TRBD2	TRBJ2-5	-	CSAPPFGREETQYF	TGCAGCGCCCCACCTTTCGGGAGGGAGGAGACCCAGTACTTC
TRBV9	TRBD2	TRBJ2-2	-	CASSVASGGITGELFF	TGTGCCAGCAGCGTAGCTAGCGGGGGAATCACCGGGGAGCTGTTTTTT
TRBV6-5	-	TRBJ2-1	-	CASQGYMGNEQFF	TGTGCCAGCCAGGGCTATATGGGTAATGAGCAGTTCTTC
TRBV5-4	-	TRBJ1-2	-	CASSSDTYGYTF	TGTGCCAGCAGCTCCGACACCTATGGCTACACCTTC
TRBV5-6	-	TRBJ1-3	-	CASSISSRGNTIYF	TGTGCCAGCAGCATAAGTTCGCGCGGAAACACCATATATTTT
TRBV28	-	TRBJ1-3	few	CASSGKSGNTIYF	TGTGCCAGTTCAGGGAAGTCTGGAAACACCATATATTTT